These 29 T cell receptor beta chains share one sample of origin, sequenced in a study of tumor-infiltrating lymphocytes in primary liver carcinoma. Blood RNA came from unsorted whole blood; germline DNA was also extracted. With 500 ng total RNA as template and a constant-region primer, TCR beta cDNA was made. Library construction for TCR beta comprised three nested multiplex PCR rounds performed with slightly modified ARM-PCR. A C-beta reverse primer and TRBV1-TRBV30 forward primers served in each of the first two PCR rounds, at approximately 10 cycles apiece. TCRdb used MiXCR to reprocess the multiplex PCR reads, holding one entry per CDR3 protein. This sample carries 300,000 to 400,000 distinct CDR3 sequences, less than 75% of them seen once, and the ten largest clones take approximately 5.9%. Sequenced sample: peripheral blood. The receptor set was obtained from a man aged 35-49 years with primary liver carcinoma and hepatitis B virus infection.

This CDR3 reads CASNLGGLKGQETQYF. The CDR3 DNA reads as TGTGCCAGCAACTTAGGTGGGCTAAAGGGCCAAGAGACCCAGTACTTC. V and J are TRBV5-6 and TRBJ2-5; D not resolved. The CDR3 consists of 16 residues. From germline, CDR1 is SGHDT and CDR2 YYEEEE. Trimming stripped 6 bases from V and 1 base from J, with 19 bases between.

This clonotype was picked up one time. Germline is not matched at one junction end, which may reflect a read error. The rearrangement links TRBV10-3 to TRBJ2-1; D is ambiguous. Germline V lookup: CDR1 ENHRY, CDR2 SYGVKD. The CDR3 totals 13 residues. CDR3 bases: TGTGCCACCGGAATAAAAACGAACAATAAGCAGTTCTTC. Encoded protein: CATGIKTNNKQFF.

The chain's CDR3 is CASDSGSQGTEAFF. The CDR3 DNA is TGTGCCAGCGACAGCGGGTCCCAAGGGACTGAAGCTTTCTTT. The genes are TRBV11-2 and TRBJ1-1, with D tentatively TRBD1 (5 bases). V was pared by 8 bases and J by 5 bases, with 18 bases between. The CDR3 has 14 residues. CDR1 is SGHAT, CDR2 FQNNGV, per germline. The full variable domain, completed using reference TRBV11-2 and TRBJ1-1, is EAGVAQSPRYKIIEKRQSVAFWCNPISGHATLYWYQQILGQGPKLLIQFQNNGVVDDSQLPKDRFSAERLKGVDSTLKIQPAKLEDSAVYLCASDSGSQGTEAFFGQGTRLTVV.

For this clonotype: The CDR3 end shows no conserved phenylalanine or tryptophan, and so a read error is likely. The chain carries TRBV6-5 and TRBJ2-7; the match to TRBD1 covers 11 bases. Germline V gene sequence: CDR1 MNHEY, CDR2 SVGAGI. The CDR3 extends over 15 amino acids. V was pared by 4 bases and J by 1 base, with 3 bases of the junction left unmatched. The CDR3 DNA reads TGTGCCAGCAGTTGGGGACAGGGGGTATCCTACGAGCAGTACTGC. Residues: CASSWGQGVSYEQYC.

V is TRBV5-1 and J is TRBJ1-1, with D hard to call. Germline CDR1 and CDR2: SGHRS and YFSETQ. The CDR3 covers 14 residues. The germline V and J ends were trimmed by 3 bases and 0 bases, with 9 bases remaining between them. The CDR3 DNA follows: TGCGCCAGCAGCTACAACGGGATGAACACTGAAGCTTTCTTT. It codes for CASSYNGMNTEAFF.

The sample holds many counts of this clonotype. The chain joins TRBV4-1 to TRBJ2-2; D may be TRBD2 (5 bases). Germline lookup yields CDR1 MGHRA and CDR2 YSYEKL. The CDR3 is made up of 14 amino acids. V lost 6 bases to trimming and J lost 6 bases, with 14 bases between them. CDR3 loop: CASRTQTGSGELFF. For the CDR3, the DNA is TGCGCCAGCAGGACACAGACGGGGTCCGGGGAGCTGTTTTTT.

About this clonotype itself: A much larger clone is a single base away; this may be a read error. The DNA of the CDR3 is TGTGCCAACAGTTATTGGGGGGGAACCTACGAGCAGTACTTC. Its translation: CANSYWGGTYEQYF. This chain joins TRBV6-2 or TRBV6-3 and TRBJ2-7, with 7 nucleotides matching TRBD2. CDR3 length: 14 amino acids. Germline V gene sequence: CDR1 MNHEY, CDR2 SVGEGT.

About this clonotype: Without the conserved terminal phenylalanine or tryptophan, this CDR3 likely stems from a read error. The DNA is omitted, as the CDR3 cannot be located on it reliably, and the CDR3 follows TCRdb's listing. The gene calls are TRBV11-2 and TRBJ2-5; the D segment call TRBD1 is taken from the table without a DNA check. A total of 15 residues make up the CDR3, ends included. CDR1 is SGHAT, CDR2 FQNNGV, per germline. CDR3 sequence reads: CASSLIWTGEETHYL.

Note on this clonotype: This could be a read error, since a much larger clone is one nucleotide away. The chain links TRBV6-2 or TRBV6-3 to TRBJ1-1; D not resolved. The length of the CDR3 is 14 residues. CDR1 is MNHEY, CDR2 SVGEGT, per germline. The germline V and J ends were trimmed by 7 bases and 0 bases, with 12 bases remaining between them. CDR3 in amino acids: CASTQDLLNTEAFF. CDR3 sequence (DNA): TGTGCCAGCACTCAGGACTTACTGAACACTGAAGCTTTCTTT.

This clonotype has just one count. A read error may produce the germline difference seen at one junction end. This chain uses TRBV5-4 with TRBJ2-2; D is uncertain. Per germline, CDR1 SGHNT and CDR2 YYREEE (reference sequence). CDR3 length equals 15 residues. The CDR3 DNA is TGTGACAGCAGCTCTGGTTTATCGAACACCAGGGAGCTGTTTTTT. This gives the protein CDSSSGLSNTRELFF.

As regards this clonotype: A much more abundant neighbour one base away suggests this may be a read error. V is TRBV12-3 or TRBV12-4 and J is TRBJ2-7, with D perhaps being TRBD1 or TRBD2 (5 bases each). The CDR3 sequence is 15 residues long. The CDR3 coding sequence is TGTGTCAGCAGTAAGTCGCGAGGGACGACTTACGAGCAGTACTTC. Protein sequence: CVSSKSRGTTYEQYF.

V is TRBV11-3 and J is TRBJ2-3; no reliable D call. Trimming stripped 5 bases from V and 5 bases from J, with 8 bases between. The CDR3 totals 12 residues. CDR1 is SGHNT and CDR2 is YENEEA in the germline V gene. In DNA form, the CDR3 reads TGTGCCAGCAGCGGTTCCGTAGATACGCAGTATTTT. Its translation is CASSGSVDTQYF.

V is TRBV13 and J is TRBJ1-1, with D perhaps TRBD1 (5 bases). The germline CDR1 and CDR2 sequences are PRHDT and FYEKMQ (reference sequence). The CDR3 totals 12 residues. V was pared by 1 base and J by 5 bases, with 5 bases between. For the CDR3, the DNA is TGTGCCAGCAGCTTAGCAGGGACTGAAGCTTTCTTT. This sequence encodes CASSLAGTEAFF.

This clonotype was detected only once. The junction differs from germline at one of its ends, possibly a read error. V usage is TRBV11-2 and J usage is TRBJ2-3, with D maybe TRBD1 (5 bases). Germline CDR1 is SGHAT and CDR2 is FQNNGV. The CDR3 totals 14 residues. The CDR3 bases are TGTGCCAGCAGCTCCACGACGACAGCAGATATGCAGTATTTT. This codes for CASSSTTTADMQYF.

The chain uses TRBV4-2 and TRBJ2-1, with TRBD2 matching over 10 bases. V lost 1 base to trimming and J lost 7 bases; unmatched junction nucleotides: 10. Germline V lookup: CDR1 LGHNA, CDR2 YNFKEQ. This CDR3 has 17 residues. In nucleotides, the CDR3 is TGTGCCAGCAGCCAAGGGGACCTAGCGGGAGAGGGTAATGAGCAGTTCTTC. Translation: CASSQGDLAGEGNEQFF.

Notes on this clonotype: This may be a read error: a much more frequent sequence differs by one nucleotide. The chain couples TRBV12-3 or TRBV12-4 to TRBJ2-7; TRBD2 aligns across 12 bases. The CDR3 totals 14 residues. CDR3: CTSSLTSGRDEQYF. The CDR3 DNA follows: TGTACCAGCAGTTTGACTAGCGGGAGAGACGAGCAGTACTTC.

Comment on this clonotype: With a much larger clone just one base away, this may be a read error. Without the conserved terminal phenylalanine or tryptophan, this CDR3 likely stems from a read error. The rearrangement uses TRBV4-2 and TRBJ2-3, with TRBD2 matching over 8 bases. J was trimmed by 4 bases and V by 8 bases; bases with no gene match: 11. Germline CDR1 LGHNA, CDR2 YNFKEQ. There are 15 residues in the CDR3. CDR3 sequence (DNA): TGTGCCAGCGGCGGAGCGGGAGAGGCGTCAGATACGCAGTATTCT. Its protein product is CASGGAGEASDTQYS.

The chain is built from TRBV6-5 and TRBJ2-6; possible D gene TRBD1, 6 bases. Trimming shortened V by 10 bases and J by 0 bases, and 22 bases separated the two germline ends. The CDR3 totals 18 residues. Looked up from germline, CDR1 is MNHEY and CDR2 is SVGAGI. The CDR3 DNA follows: TGTGCCAATAGCGACACGGGACACGGTTTCTCTGGGGCCAACGTCCTGACTTTC. It is translated as CANSDTGHGFSGANVLTF.

The chain has TRBV29-1 and TRBJ2-3, with 8 bases aligning to TRBD1. Germline-derived CDR1 and CDR2 are SQVTM and ANQGSEA. The CDR3 consists of 15 residues. The CDR3 spells CSTNPGGQGTDTQYF. The CDR3 nucleotides are TGCAGTACCAATCCAGGTGGACAGGGAACAGATACGCAGTATTTT.

On this clonotype itself: This may arise from a read error, as a much more abundant clone is one base away. This chain joins TRBV4-1 and TRBJ2-2; 9 bases line up with TRBD1. The CDR3 is made up of 18 amino acids. Trimming at V came to 8 bases and at J to 6 bases, leaving 19 bases not matched to a gene. Germline loops: CDR1 MGHRA, CDR2 YSYEKL. CDR3 protein: CASGGGVRTGVQAGELFF. The DNA of the CDR3 is TGCGCCAGCGGAGGCGGGGTTAGGACAGGGGTCCAAGCCGGGGAGCTGTTTTTT.

For this clonotype: Germline is not matched at one junction end, which may reflect a read error. The V call is TRBV11-2, the J call TRBJ2-5, with a possible D match to TRBD2 (6 bases). CDR3 length: 16 residues. The V gene's germline CDR1 is SGHAT and CDR2 FQNNGV. The CDR3 spells CASSPVGLSGEEAQYF. Here the CDR3 DNA reads TGTGCCAGCAGTCCCGTTGGACTATCGGGAGAAGAGGCCCAGTACTTC.

On this clonotype: A junction boundary mismatches the germline segment, possibly from a read error. The rearrangement joins TRBV11-2 to TRBJ2-2, with D perhaps TRBD1 (6 bases). Germline loops: CDR1 SGHAT, CDR2 FQNNGV. This CDR3 is built from 15 residues. The CDR3 bases are TGTGCCAGCAGCCCCGGACAGTTTTCCAACGGGGAGATGTTTTTT. Translating gives CASSPGQFSNGEMFF.

Comment on this clonotype: A much larger clone differs from this one at a single base, so this may be a read error. The chain has TRBV6-1 and TRBJ2-7; D gene unclear. The CDR3 runs to 14 residues. The germline gives CDR1 MNHNS, CDR2 SASEGT. CDR3 residues: CASNERRDGYEQYF. The CDR3 DNA reads as TGTGCCAGCAATGAACGGCGTGATGGCTACGAGCAGTACTTC.

This clonotype has just a few counts. The CDR3 bases are TGTGCCAGCAGTGACGCGGGACAGGGGGTCTACGAGCAGTACTTC. Amino acid sequence: CASSDAGQGVYEQYF. The chain combines TRBV6-1 with TRBJ2-7; 11 bases align to TRBD1. Germline V lookup: CDR1 MNHNS, CDR2 SASEGT. There are 15 residues in the CDR3. J was trimmed by 3 bases and V by 3 bases; bases with no gene match: 4.

About this clonotype itself: Being one base from a much bigger clone, this may be a read error. The gene calls are TRBV6-2 or TRBV6-3 and TRBJ1-5; TRBD1 aligns across 9 bases. Germline V gene lookup returns CDR1 MNHEY and CDR2 SVGEGT. CDR3 size: 15 residues. The CDR3 nucleotides read TGTGCCAGTTCCGGGACAGGGCTGAGCAATCGGCCCCAGCATTTT. This encodes CASSGTGLSNRPQHF.

This clonotype was recorded many times. The CDR3 DNA reads TGTGCCAGCAGTTACTGGGGCAGGGAGTACGAGCAGTACTTC. This gives the protein CASSYWGREYEQYF. V is TRBV6-2 or TRBV6-3 and J is TRBJ2-7; either TRBD1 or TRBD2 may supply D (5 bases each). This CDR3 has 14 amino acids. The germline CDR1 and CDR2 sequences are MNHEY and SVGEGT. Trimming took 1 base from V and 4 from J, leaving 11 bases between them.

A remark on this clonotype: Compared with germline, one end of the junction differs, possibly owing to a read error. The chain carries TRBV11-2 and TRBJ2-7; D is ambiguous. The CDR3 is 15 amino acids. The germline CDR1 and CDR2 sequences are SGHAT and FQNNGV. The DNA of the CDR3 is TGTGCCGGCAGCTTAGATCCCGCCCCGACCACTGGCCGGTACTTC. Its protein is CAGSLDPAPTTGRYF.

This clonotype has a handful of counts. V gene TRBV28 combines with J gene TRBJ1-5; tentatively, D is TRBD1 (5 bases). V lost 2 bases and J lost 6, with 14 bases in between. Germline V lookup: CDR1 MDHEN, CDR2 SYDVKM. This CDR3 has 15 amino acids. CDR3 nucleotides: TGTGCCAGCAGTTTAAGGGTAGGGGTGGGTCAGCCCCAGCATTTT. It translates to CASSLRVGVGQPQHF.

This clonotype was seen a few times. The chain carries TRBV6-2 or TRBV6-3 and TRBJ2-3; D may correspond to TRBD1 or TRBD2 (5 bases each). This CDR3 has 16 amino acids. V was pared by 4 bases and J by 3 bases, with 17 bases between. The germline V gene encodes CDR1 MNHEY and CDR2 SVGEGT. The CDR3 loop reads CASSLPMERTTDTQYF. DNA for the CDR3: TGTGCCAGCAGTTTGCCTATGGAGCGGACAACAGATACGCAGTATTTT.